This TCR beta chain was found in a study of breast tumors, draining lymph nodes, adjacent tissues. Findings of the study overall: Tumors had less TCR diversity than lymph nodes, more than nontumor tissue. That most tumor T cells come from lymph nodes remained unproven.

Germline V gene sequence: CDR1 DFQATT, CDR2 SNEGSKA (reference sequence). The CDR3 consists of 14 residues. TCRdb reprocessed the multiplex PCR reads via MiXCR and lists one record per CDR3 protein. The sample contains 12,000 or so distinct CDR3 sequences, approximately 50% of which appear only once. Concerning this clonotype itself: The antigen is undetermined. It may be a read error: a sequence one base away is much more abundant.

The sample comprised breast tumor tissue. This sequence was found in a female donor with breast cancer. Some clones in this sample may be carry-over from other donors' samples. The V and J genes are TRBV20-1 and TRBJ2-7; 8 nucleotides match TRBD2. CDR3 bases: TGCAGTGCTCCCTTAGCGGGATCCTCCTCCGAGCAGTACTTC. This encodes CSAPLAGSSSEQYF.